One sample yielded the 9 T cell receptor beta chains listed below, sequenced in a study of cytomegalovirus exposure and HLA in healthy donors. Use of 60 Vbeta and 13 Jbeta primers characterized the PCR. Produced via immunoSEQ multiplex PCR; TCRdb's table is partial and in-frame only. This sample has some 120,000 clones, with around 78% found just once. The sequenced sample was PBMCs. The receptor set was obtained from a man aged 35 to 55 in good health and CMV-seronegative.

CDR3 sequence reads: CASSFGRAMELFF. DNA of the CDR3: TGTGCCAGCAGCTTCGGTCGCGCGATGGAGCTGTTTTTT. This chain uses TRBV7-2 with TRBJ2-2; D is unresolved. V was cut by 3 bases and J by 10 bases, with 12 bases left in between. The length of the CDR3 is 13 residues. The germline V gene has CDR1 SGHTA and CDR2 FQGNSA.

This clone was recorded a few times. The V call is TRBV9, the J call TRBJ1-3; a possible D gene is TRBD1 (6 bases). Germline V gene data show CDR1 as SGDLS and CDR2 as YYNGEE. Trimming pared 8 bases from V and 4 bases from J, leaving 13 bases between. The CDR3 is made up of 13 amino acids. This CDR3 is CASKPGVGNTIYF. The CDR3 region has the DNA TGTGCCAGTAAGCCAGGGGTCGGAAACACCATATATTTT.

The sample holds one count of this clone. The J gene is TRBJ2-5, the V gene TRBV11-3; TRBD1 agrees at 9 bases. The junction had 3 bases not matched to a gene; V was cut back by 5 bases and J by 5 bases. This CDR3 contains 13 residues. CDR1 is SGHNT and CDR2 is YENEEA in the germline V gene. For the CDR3, the DNA is TGTGCCAGCAGCCGGACAGGGGCCGAGACCCAGTACTTC. Encoded protein: CASSRTGAETQYF.

The J gene is TRBJ1-4, the V gene TRBV7-2; 7 bases are a match to TRBD1. CDR1 and CDR2 (germline): SGHTA, FQGNSA. CDR3 length equals 15 residues. Losses at the gene ends were 3 bases for V and 4 bases for J; bases not matched to a gene: 5. CDR3 sequence (DNA): TGTGCCAGCAGCTTTACTTACAGGGGTAATGAAAAACTGTTTTTT. Translating it yields CASSFTYRGNEKLFF. Full variable domain (rest looked up from reference TRBV7-2 and TRBJ1-4): GAGVSQSPSNKVTEKGKDVELRCDPISGHTALYWYRQSLGQGLEFLIYFQGNSAPDKSGLPSDRFSAERTGGSVSTLTIQRTQQEDSAVYLCASSFTYRGNEKLFFGSGTQLSVL.

This clone was seen a handful of times. This same CDR3 is encoded by further DNA sequences in the sample. This sequence joins TRBV28 and TRBJ2-1; D possibly corresponds to TRBD1 (5 bases). Germline CDR1 MDHEN, CDR2 SYDVKM. V was pared by 4 bases and J by 4 bases, with 11 bases between. The CDR3 is made up of 14 amino acids. CDR3 sequence reads: CASSSGQGYNEQFF. As DNA, the CDR3 is TGTGCCAGCAGTTCCGGTCAGGGATACAATGAGCAGTTCTTC.

V and J are TRBV4-3 and TRBJ2-2; TRBD1 matches at 9 bases. The CDR3 runs to 15 residues. The germline gives CDR1 LGHNA, CDR2 YSLEER. J gave up 7 bases and V 2 bases, and 5 bases lay outside the gene matches. Here the CDR3 reads CASSQRTGDGGELFF. The CDR3 DNA sequence: TGCGCCAGCAGCCAACGGACAGGGGACGGCGGGGAGCTGTTTTTT.

This clone was detected only once. V and J are TRBV5-1 and TRBJ2-3; a possible D gene is TRBD2 (5 bases). The CDR3 has 16 residues. From germline, CDR1 is SGHRS and CDR2 YFSETQ. With 4 bases removed from V and 2 bases from J, the gap between germline ends came to 17 bases. The CDR3 reads CASSLMRERSTDTQYF. In DNA form, the CDR3 reads TGCGCCAGCAGCCTGATGAGGGAACGGTCCACAGATACGCAGTATTTT.

The CDR3 DNA is TGTGCCAGCAGCCAGGGGAACACTGAAGCTTTCTTT. It specifies CASSQGNTEAFF. The genes are TRBV7-9 and TRBJ1-1, with a weak D call TRBD1 (5 bases). CDR3 length: 12 amino acids. Per the germline V gene, CDR1 is SEHNR and CDR2 is FQNEAQ (reference sequence). Trimming removed 5 bases from V and 1 base from J, with 5 bases in between.

CDR3 residues: CASSSSTSNTEAFF. In nucleotides, the CDR3 is TGTGCCAGCAGTTCGTCGACATCGAACACTGAAGCTTTCTTT. The chain links TRBV6-5 to TRBJ1-1; D unresolved. V lost 4 bases and J lost 1, with 10 bases in between. CDR3 length: 14 amino acids. Germline CDR1 MNHEY, CDR2 SVGAGI.